Included here is one TCR beta chain sequence, with context. The data originate from a study of blood T cell repertoires in COVID-19. Study-level information: Italy, Spain and the United States were the sources of the convalescent and acute COVID-19 samples. The cDNA or gDNA used as material had been derived from T cells, B-cell-depleted T cells, or PBMCs.

V dropped 5 bases and J dropped 5 bases, with 12 bases sitting between them. The length of the CDR3 is 13 residues. Germline V gene sequence: CDR1 SNHLY, CDR2 FYNNEI. As originally analysed: Counts of nucleated cells, estimated from reference gene primer amplification, were obtained. TCRdb keeps only in-frame clones here, not all; method: immunoSEQ multiplex PCR. D and trimming come from the DNA, and the V and J calls and clone size come from that table. The table includes tens of thousands of clones, 82% detected once. The sample was peripheral blood. The J gene is TRBJ1-1, the V gene TRBV2; tentatively, D is TRBD1 (6 bases). This receptor was obtained from a human donor in a cohort sampled during active COVID-19. The CDR3 sequence: CASSSTGRTEAFF. As DNA, the CDR3 is TGTGCCAGCAGTTCAACAGGGAGAACTGAAGCTTTCTTT.